The 10 T cell receptor beta chains in this list originate from one sample, sequenced in a study of OX40 agonist ivuxolimab in advanced cancers. Using immunoSEQ multiplex PCR, the repertoire was profiled, and TCRdb retains in-frame clones only, with some absent. The sample yields under 85,000 clones, over 90% seen once. This material consisted of CD4+ or CD8+ T cells sorted from blood, taken in a trial of the OX40 agonist ivuxolimab. The receptors derive from an adult with an advanced solid tumor such as melanoma, head and neck, liver or kidney cancer.

The chain joins TRBV30 to TRBJ1-6, with a tentative D call TRBD1 (6 bases). This CDR3 is 14 amino acids long. V dropped 2 bases and J dropped 9 bases, with 14 bases sitting between them. In germline, CDR1 is GTSNPN, CDR2 SVGIG (reference sequence). CDR3 bases: TGTGCCTGGAGTTTAACAGGGATGAGTTCACCCCTCCACTTT. This encodes CAWSLTGMSSPLHF.

V and J are TRBV9 and TRBJ1-1; possibly TRBD1 for D (6 bases). CDR1 and CDR2 (germline): SGDLS, YYNGEE. The CDR3 has 14 amino acids. Trimming removed 0 bases at V and 5 bases at J, with 11 bases between. CDR3 coding DNA: TGTGCCAGCAGCGTAGAGGGGGGAGGTACTGAAGCTTTCTTT. Translated: CASSVEGGGTEAFF.

The chain carries TRBV4-1 and TRBJ2-7, with 8 bases lining up with TRBD2. Germline CDR1 is MGHRA and CDR2 is YSYEKL. V trimming: 4 bases; J trimming: 2 bases; junction bases outside the gene matches: 7. The CDR3 length is 15 residues. In DNA, the CDR3 is TGCGCCAGCAGCCTTCAGGCGGGAGGTCCCTACGAGCAGTACTTC. It encodes CASSLQAGGPYEQYF.

The chain joins TRBV7-9 to TRBJ2-7; 7 nucleotides match TRBD1. The CDR3 has 13 amino acids. Germline trimming cut 4 bases from V and 5 bases from J; bases unmatched to any gene: 5. Germline CDR1 is SEHNR and CDR2 is FQNEAQ (reference sequence). Here the CDR3 DNA reads TGTGCCAGCAGCTCCCGGGACAGAGACGAGCAGTACTTC. This encodes CASSSRDRDEQYF.

The sample holds one count of this clone. The chain is built from TRBV21-1 and TRBJ1-2. TRBV21-1 is classified as a pseudogene. This CDR3 has 13 amino acids. The CDR3 DNA follows: TGTGCCAGCAGCCGGAGAGGGGAGAATGGCTACACCTTC. Residues: CASSRRGENGYTF.

The gene calls are TRBV6-1 and TRBJ2-3; 10 bases are shared with TRBD2. The CDR3 loop spans 15 amino acids. Germline V lookup: CDR1 MNHNS, CDR2 SASEGT. With 6 bases clipped from V and 11 bases from J, the junction kept 14 bases outside the gene matches. CDR3 sequence reads: CASRRASGSQREQYF. CDR3 DNA: TGTGCCAGCAGGAGGGCTAGCGGGAGTCAGAGGGAGCAGTATTTT.

The gene calls are TRBV27 and TRBJ2-2; D not certain. The V gene lost 4 bases and the J gene lost 5 bases, with 11 bases spanning the gap. The CDR3 extends over 14 amino acids. Germline V gene lookup returns CDR1 MNHEY and CDR2 SMNVEV (reference sequence). As DNA, the CDR3 is TGTGCCAGCAGTTGGGTGGACGCTACCGGGGAGCTGTTTTTT. Its protein is CASSWVDATGELFF.

This clone was seen once. J is TRBJ1-1 and V is TRBV30; D perhaps matches TRBD1 (5 bases). Germline assignment: CDR1 GTSNPN and CDR2 SVGIG (reference sequence). Trimming left V 3 bases short and J 2 bases short, with 10 bases between. This CDR3 spans 13 amino acids. For the CDR3, the DNA is TGTGCCTGGAGCCCTGACAGAAACACTGAAGCTTTCTTT. This sequence encodes CAWSPDRNTEAFF.

This clone was seen once. The CDR3 loop is CASSETPPTDTQYF. The DNA for the CDR3 is TGTGCCAGCAGTGAAACCCCCCCCACAGATACGCAGTATTTT. The chain couples TRBV27 to TRBJ2-3, with no clear D. The CDR3 runs to 14 residues. Germline V gene lookup returns CDR1 MNHEY and CDR2 SMNVEV (reference sequence). Trimming took 5 bases from V and 2 from J, leaving 11 bases between them.

V and J are TRBV28 and TRBJ2-1, with D hard to call. V shed 10 bases and J shed 1 base, with 11 bases lying between them. The CDR3 contains 13 residues. Germline-derived CDR1 and CDR2 are MDHEN and SYDVKM. CDR3 amino acids: CATSVGSYNEQFF. The CDR3 DNA sequence: TGTGCCACCTCCGTGGGGTCCTACAATGAGCAGTTCTTC.